Presented here are 28 T cell receptor beta chains from one specimen sequenced in a study of T cells in women clearing cervical HPV infection. Only in-frame clones appear in the TCRdb table, and some are missing; sequencing was by immunoSEQ multiplex PCR. The record lists fewer than 35,000 clones, of which the ten most abundant hold 7.8%. Sequencing used blood buffy coat. These receptors came from a woman aged 18-69 years with a cervical HPV16 infection that either progressed to CIN3+ or cleared (not recorded which).

Comment on this clone: The read finishes 3 residues shy of the CDR3 end, and the germline J gene is used to complete it. The chain couples TRBV28 to TRBJ1-5; D gene uncertain. Looked up from germline, CDR1 is MDHEN and CDR2 is SYDVKM. Between the trimmed V and J ends, which lost 6 bases and 9 bases, there was a span of 9 bases. This CDR3 spans 11 amino acids. CDR3 bases read: TGTGCCAGCAGCCCAGGTATGCCC. Protein sequence: CASSPGMP. The full CDR3 protein reads CASSPGMPQHF.

As for this clone: The read finishes 3 residues shy of the CDR3 end, and the germline J gene is used to complete it. Other DNA sequences in the sample encode the same CDR3. The chain joins TRBV19 to TRBJ1-1, with D perhaps TRBD1 (5 bases). CDR1 and CDR2 from the germline V gene are LNHDA and SQIVND (reference sequence). This CDR3 comprises 15 residues. Here the CDR3 reads CASSITFGGKETAFF. CDR3 DNA (partial): TGTGCCAGTAGTATAACTTTCGGGGGGAAAGAGACA.

Concerning this clone itself: From the germline J gene comes the end of the CDR3, since the read stops 3 residues before it. The V and J genes are TRBV28 and TRBJ1-1; possibly TRBD1 for D (5 bases). CDR3 length: 15 amino acids. Germline lookup yields CDR1 MDHEN and CDR2 SYDVKM. V was pared by 3 bases and J by 0 bases, with 11 bases between. This CDR3 reads CASSLSDKLNTEAFF. The DNA read from the CDR3 is TGTGCCAGCAGTTTGTCGGACAAATTGAACACTGAA.

A word on this clone: The read halts 3 residues ahead of the CDR3 end, with the missing end drawn from the germline J gene. The genes are TRBV11-2 and TRBJ2-3; maybe TRBD2 (6 bases). V was cut by 8 bases and J by 1 base, with 13 bases left in between. The CDR3 spans 14 residues. The germline gives CDR1 SGHAT, CDR2 FQNNGV. The covered CDR3 bases are TGTGCCAGCGGGCTAGGCGGGGGCACAGATACG. Protein product: CASGLGGGTDT. The entire CDR3 is CASGLGGGTDTQYF.

The sequenced part of the CDR3 DNA is TGCAGTGCAATAAAGGGACAGGGTACCTACGAG. Translated, it gives CSAIKGQGTYE. The CDR3 in its entirety is CSAIKGQGTYEQYF. This chain links TRBV20-1 with TRBJ2-7, with 9 bases identical to TRBD1. The missing CDR3 end, 3 residues past where the read stops, is filled in from the germline J gene. The CDR3 sequence is 14 residues long. Trimming took 6 bases from V and 2 from J; bases not matched to a gene: 8. Germline V gene data show CDR1 as DFQATT and CDR2 as SNEGSKA (reference sequence).

Of note for this clone: The read terminates 3 residues before the CDR3 end, so the remaining end is supplied by the germline J gene. The chain has TRBV6-4 and TRBJ2-1; possibly TRBD2 for D (5 bases). The germline gives CDR1 MRHNA, CDR2 SNTAGT. The CDR3 is 16 amino acids. Trimming pared 0 bases from V and 2 bases from J, leaving 11 bases between. The CDR3 region is CASSDSRVRTYNEQFF. CDR3 bases read: TGTGCCAGCAGTGACTCGCGGGTAAGGACCTACAATGAG.

This chain's CDR3 is CASSPRGEETQYF. The sequenced part of the CDR3 DNA is TGTGCCAGCAGCCCTCGGGGGGAGGAGACC. The chain couples TRBV7-9 to TRBJ2-5; TRBD2 matches at 7 bases. The sequence runs out 3 residues before the end of the CDR3; the remainder is reconstructed from the germline J gene. Germline CDR1 is SEHNR and CDR2 is FQNEAQ (reference sequence). The V and J ends lost 5 bases and 5 bases, in that order; junction bases with no gene match: 5. The CDR3 runs to 13 residues.

Worth noting for this clone: The read is 3 residues too short to cover the CDR3 end, so that end is filled in from the germline J gene. The chain couples TRBV19 to TRBJ1-1, with 7 bases that match TRBD1. Unmatched junction bases numbered 2, after V lost 6 bases and J lost 1 base. The CDR3 is 13 amino acids. The germline V gene encodes CDR1 LNHDA and CDR2 SQIVND (reference sequence). The CDR3 protein is CASRQGGNTEAFF. The CDR3 bases that were read are TGTGCCAGTAGGCAGGGGGGGAACACTGAA.

Note on this clone: The read halts 3 residues ahead of the CDR3 end, with the missing end drawn from the germline J gene. The chain uses TRBV28 and TRBJ1-1; D gene unclear. There are 11 residues in the CDR3. Germline V gene lookup returns CDR1 MDHEN and CDR2 SYDVKM. V was shortened by 7 bases and J by 3 bases, with 6 bases between the two germline ends. The CDR3 is CASKRDTEAFF. The CDR3 bases that were read are TGTGCCAGCAAAAGGGACACTGAA.

About this clone itself: The observed sequence ends 3 residues before the CDR3 terminus, with the missing tail filled in from the germline J gene. The chain links TRBV10-3 to TRBJ1-2, with a tentative D call TRBD1 (5 bases). Germline values: CDR1 ENHRY, CDR2 SYGVKD. Trimming removed 3 bases at V and 4 bases at J, with 9 bases between. This CDR3 has 13 residues. CDR3: CAISDTGSYGYTF. The covered CDR3 bases are TGTGCCATCAGTGATACAGGTTCCTATGGC.

A note on this clone: The read gets to within 3 residues of the CDR3 end, and the germline J gene fills in the rest. This chain joins TRBV19 and TRBJ2-7; TRBD1 matches at 8 bases. The CDR3 runs 14 residues. Germline trimming cut 6 bases from V and 1 base from J; bases unmatched to any gene: 5. The germline gives CDR1 LNHDA, CDR2 SQIVND (reference sequence). The sequenced part of the CDR3 DNA is TGTGCCAGTAGGCGGACAGGGTCATCCTACGAG. The encoded protein is CASRRTGSSYE. The CDR3 as a whole reads CASRRTGSSYEQYF.

Of note for this clone: The CDR3 is cut off 3 residues early in the read; its end comes from the germline J gene. The chain uses TRBV7-3 and TRBJ2-1; TRBD2 aligns across 10 bases. Germline CDR1 reads SGHTA; CDR2 reads FQGTGA. The CDR3 runs 17 residues. V lost 5 bases and J lost 6; bases outside the gene matches: 13. The CDR3 here is CASSPNRGAGGGNEQFF. CDR3 DNA, as far as it was read: TGTGCCAGCAGCCCCAACAGGGGAGCGGGAGGGGGCAATGAG.

With respect to this clone: The sequence runs out 3 residues before the end of the CDR3; the remainder is reconstructed from the germline J gene. The rearrangement links TRBV7-3 to TRBJ2-1; D uncertain. Trimming pared 1 base from V and 0 bases from J, leaving 7 bases between. The CDR3 is made up of 15 amino acids. Germline lookup yields CDR1 SGHTA and CDR2 FQGTGA. The CDR3 DNA, read in part, is TGTGCCAGCAGCTTAAGCATCGGCTCCTACAATGAG. This sequence encodes CASSLSIGSYNE. The entire CDR3 reads CASSLSIGSYNEQFF.

Concerning this clone itself: The read terminates 3 residues before the CDR3 end, so the remaining end is supplied by the germline J gene. The chain is built from TRBV5-1 and TRBJ2-2; a possible D gene is TRBD1 (6 bases). V was trimmed by 4 bases and J by 5 bases, leaving 15 bases between them. Germline V lookup: CDR1 SGHRS, CDR2 YFSETQ. The CDR3 is 15 residues long. CDR3 protein: CASSAGYGQTGELFF. The part of the CDR3 DNA that was read is TGCGCCAGCAGCGCAGGTTATGGACAGACCGGGGAG.

Regarding this clone: With the read ending 3 residues before the CDR3 end, the germline J gene is used to fill in that end. V gene TRBV5-3 combines with J gene TRBJ1-5, with 8 bases lining up with TRBD1. TRBV5-3 is labeled an ORF, and its function is uncertain. Trimming removed 10 bases from V and 3 bases from J; junction bases left unmatched: 18. This CDR3 is 17 amino acids long. Incomplete CDR3 DNA: TGTGCCGGAATTAAACAGACAGGGGACCGAATCAATCAGCCC. Protein sequence: CAGIKQTGDRINQP. The whole CDR3 region reads CAGIKQTGDRINQPQHF.

With regard to this clone: Sequencing ends 3 residues short of the CDR3 end; the germline J gene provides the rest. This chain connects TRBV20-1 to TRBJ2-2; D is uncertain. CDR3 size: 14 residues. Germline values: CDR1 DFQATT, CDR2 SNEGSKA (reference sequence). Trimming pared 4 bases from V and 0 bases from J, leaving 9 bases between. CDR3 DNA (partial): TGCAGTGCTATACCAGACACGAACACCGGGGAG. It yields the protein CSAIPDTNTGE. The CDR3 in its entirety is CSAIPDTNTGELFF.

CDR3 region: CASSPSFSGAEQYF. CDR3 DNA (partial): TGCGCCAGCAGCCCCTCGTTCTCTGGGGCCGAG. This chain links TRBV5-1 with TRBJ2-7, with D maybe TRBD1 (5 bases). The read finishes 3 residues shy of the CDR3 end, and the germline J gene is used to complete it. The CDR3 totals 14 residues. V was clipped by 4 bases and J by 6 bases, with 17 bases between them. The V gene's germline CDR1 is SGHRS and CDR2 YFSETQ.

On this clone: The sequence runs out 3 residues before the end of the CDR3; the remainder is reconstructed from the germline J gene. This rearrangement joins TRBV28 to TRBJ1-2, with 9 bases lining up with TRBD1. This CDR3 is 14 amino acids long. Germline lookup yields CDR1 MDHEN and CDR2 SYDVKM. The ends lost 6 bases at V and 6 bases at J; junction bases unmatched: 8. CDR3 residues: CASSWGTGSNGYTF. Partial CDR3 DNA: TGTGCCAGCAGCTGGGGGACAGGGTCTAATGGC.

About this clone itself: The read terminates 3 residues before the CDR3 end, so the remaining end is supplied by the germline J gene. V usage is TRBV14 and J usage is TRBJ2-1; D remains ambiguous. V was clipped by 1 base and J by 6 bases, with 16 bases between them. Germline CDR1 reads SGHDN; CDR2 reads FVKESK. This CDR3 has 16 amino acids. The CDR3: CASSQVDFSSANEQFF. The CDR3 DNA, read in part, is TGTGCCAGCAGCCAAGTTGACTTCTCCTCGGCCAATGAG.

As to this clone: The observed sequence ends 3 residues before the CDR3 terminus, with the missing tail filled in from the germline J gene. V and J are TRBV7-2 and TRBJ2-1; 10 nucleotides agree with TRBD1. The trim removed 4 bases at V and 1 base at J, leaving 1 base unmatched. The CDR3 has 15 residues. CDR1 is SGHTA and CDR2 is FQGNSA in the germline V gene. The CDR3: CASSSDRGSYNEQFF. CDR3 DNA, as far as it was read: TGTGCCAGCAGCTCGGACAGGGGGTCCTACAATGAG. The complete variable domain, with remaining parts taken from reference TRBV7-2 and TRBJ2-1, reads GAGVSQSPSNKVTEKGKDVELRCDPISGHTALYWYRQSLGQGLEFLIYFQGNSAPDKSGLPSDRFSAERTGGSVSTLTIQRTQQEDSAVYLCASSSDRGSYNEQFFGPGTRLTVL.

For this clone: The read terminates 3 residues before the CDR3 end, so the remaining end is supplied by the germline J gene. J is TRBJ1-5 and V is TRBV5-1; 9 nucleotides agree with TRBD1. The CDR3 contains 14 residues. V shed 4 bases, J shed 2 bases, and the junction held 1 base outside the gene matches. Germline V CDR1 and CDR2: SGHRS, YFSETQ. CDR3 bases read: TGCGCCAGCAGCCGGACAGGGGGCAATCAGCCC. This translates into CASSRTGGNQP. The CDR3 in its entirety is CASSRTGGNQPQHF. The whole variable domain, remainder taken from reference TRBV5-1 and TRBJ1-5, is KAGVTQTPRYLIKTRGQQVTLSCSPISGHRSVSWYQQTPGQGLQFLFEYFSETQRNKGNFPGRFSGRQFSNSRSEMNVSTLELGDSALYLCASSRTGGNQPQHFGDGTRLSIL.

A note on this clone: From the germline J gene comes the end of the CDR3, since the read stops 3 residues before it. This rearrangement joins TRBV6-1 to TRBJ1-5; 10 nucleotides match TRBD1. Germline CDR1 reads MNHNS; CDR2 reads SASEGT. The CDR3 loop spans 13 amino acids. The CDR3 sequence is CASSDRDRGPQHF. The DNA read from the CDR3 is TGTGCCAGCAGTGACCGGGACAGGGGACCC.

Regarding this clone: Read sequence stops 3 residues before the CDR3 end, and the germline J gene provides the missing end. The gene calls are TRBV2 and TRBJ2-1; 11 positions agree with TRBD2. The CDR3 sequence is 14 residues long. CDR1 and CDR2 from the germline V gene are SNHLY and FYNNEI. V was pared by 6 bases and J by 8 bases, with 6 bases of the junction left unmatched. CDR3 bases read: TGTGCCAGCAGGGCTAGCGGGGGGACATATGAG. Amino acid sequence: CASRASGGTYE. The CDR3 in full is CASRASGGTYEQFF.

To note about this clone: The read ends 3 residues before the CDR3 terminus; that terminus is restored from the germline J gene. The chain employs TRBV20-1 and TRBJ1-3; no definite D call. The CDR3 runs 14 residues. The V gene lost 3 bases and the J gene lost 7 bases, with 16 bases spanning the gap. The germline gives CDR1 DFQATT, CDR2 SNEGSKA (reference sequence). The DNA read from the CDR3 is TGCAGTGCTAGCTCTAACGAGGGTTTGAACACC. This codes for CSASSNEGLNT. The whole CDR3 reads CSASSNEGLNTIYF.

Judged by frequency, this clone is medium-sized. The read comes to an end 3 residues before the CDR3 does, leaving the germline J gene to fill in the end. The V gene is TRBV10-3, the J gene TRBJ2-1, with 11 bases matching TRBD2. V dropped 6 bases and J dropped 7; count of bases not matched to a gene: 17. The CDR3 spans 18 residues. The germline V gene encodes CDR1 ENHRY and CDR2 SYGVKD. This chain's CDR3 is CAIREGLAEPYGYNEQFF. The CDR3 DNA, read in part, is TGTGCCATCAGGGAGGGACTAGCGGAACCTTACGGGTATAATGAG.

Remarks on this clone: The CDR3 is cut off 3 residues early in the read; its end comes from the germline J gene. The chain couples TRBV7-8 to TRBJ1-6; 9 bases align to TRBD1. V shed 5 bases and J 4 bases; nucleotides not matched to a gene: 9. CDR1 is SGHVS and CDR2 is FQNEAQ in the germline V gene. The CDR3 loop spans 17 amino acids. The CDR3 sequence: CASSTSADRGYNSPLHF. CDR3 DNA, as far as it was read: TGTGCCAGCAGCACTAGTGCGGACAGGGGTTATAATTCACCC.

Here the CDR3 reads CSARDSIYGYTF. The sequenced part of the CDR3 DNA is TGCAGTGCTAGAGATTCCATCTATGGC. J is TRBJ1-2 and V is TRBV20-1; D is undetermined. Read data end 3 residues before the CDR3 end; the end is taken from the germline J gene. V lost 0 bases and J 4 bases, leaving 6 bases between the germline ends. CDR1 and CDR2 from the germline V gene are DFQATT and SNEGSKA (reference sequence). The CDR3 sequence is 12 residues long.

The CDR3 here is CATRDRGNDYTF. CDR3 bases read: TGTGCCACCCGGGACAGGGGGAATGAC. The chain has TRBV30 and TRBJ1-2; 11 positions agree with TRBD1. The sequence runs out 3 residues before the end of the CDR3; the remainder is reconstructed from the germline J gene. Germline loops: CDR1 GTSNPN, CDR2 SVGIG (reference sequence). The CDR3 has 12 residues.